This entry lists 5 T cell receptor beta chains sequenced from one sample in a study of OX40 agonist ivuxolimab in advanced cancers. Profiling relied on immunoSEQ multiplex PCR, and the TCRdb table lists in-frame clones only, not all of them. The data hold fewer than 70,000 clones, with about 88% observed a single time. Material: CD4+ or CD8+ T cells sorted from blood, obtained in a trial of the OX40 agonist ivuxolimab. All receptors derive from an adult with an advanced solid tumor such as melanoma, head and neck, liver or kidney cancer.

This rearrangement joins TRBV7-9 to TRBJ2-2; 9 positions agree with TRBD2. Germline-derived CDR1 and CDR2 are SEHNR and FQNEAQ (reference sequence). Germline trimming cut 5 bases from V and 3 bases from J; bases unmatched to any gene: 7. This CDR3 is 16 amino acids long. CDR3: CASSAPAGGDTGELFF. The CDR3 DNA reads TGTGCCAGCAGCGCCCCAGCGGGGGGAGACACCGGGGAGCTGTTTTTT.

The CDR3 DNA reads as TGTGCCAGTAGTCCCCGTCGAGGGGCGGACAATGAGCAGTTCTTC. Translated, it gives CASSPRRGADNEQFF. This chain connects TRBV19 to TRBJ2-1; D is possibly TRBD1 or TRBD2 (5 bases each). The V gene lost 5 bases and the J gene lost 5 bases, with 16 bases spanning the gap. The CDR3 contains 15 residues. Per germline, CDR1 LNHDA and CDR2 SQIVND (reference sequence).

This clone appeared once. This chain links TRBV4-1 with TRBJ2-5, with TRBD2 as a possible D gene (5 bases). Trimming took 0 bases from V and 9 from J, leaving 14 bases between them. The CDR3 is 14 amino acids. CDR1 is MGHRA and CDR2 is YSYEKL in the germline V gene. The CDR3 reads CASSQDESQEAQYF. CDR3 sequence (DNA): TGCGCCAGCAGCCAAGATGAGAGCCAGGAGGCCCAGTACTTC.

The chain has TRBV29-1 and TRBJ2-7; 7 positions agree with TRBD2. CDR3 length: 13 residues. Germline V gives CDR1 SQVTM, CDR2 ANQGSEA. Trimming cost V 7 bases and J 0 bases; bases outside gene matches: 6. The DNA of the CDR3 is TGCAGCGCCTCGGAGCGGGGCTCCTACGAGCAGTACTTC. It encodes CSASERGSYEQYF.

The chain uses TRBV2 and TRBJ2-5; 13 nucleotides align to TRBD2. Germline V gene lookup returns CDR1 SNHLY and CDR2 FYNNEI. The CDR3 is made up of 16 amino acids. The junction had 4 bases not matched to a gene; V was cut back by 3 bases and J by 3 bases. The CDR3 here is CASSEGTSGVEETQYF. Here the CDR3 DNA reads TGTGCCAGCAGTGAGGGGACTAGCGGGGTTGAAGAGACCCAGTACTTC.